This is a list of T cell receptor beta chains from one sample in a study of early T cells in non-severe SARS-CoV-2 infection. MiXCR, applied by TCRdb to the 5' RACE reads, yields one record per CDR3 protein. The repertoire holds roughly 52,000 distinct CDR3 sequences, with 8% to 8.5% as singletons. The specimen was whole blood. The source of these receptors is an adult who was a healthcare worker with PCR-confirmed SARS-CoV-2 infection or an uninfected control (not recorded which). The CDR3 runs from the conserved cysteine through the conserved F or W. A D gene is named only where the DNA matches it firmly. A row's size may be missing; if present it is once, few, many or a size class.

TRBJ2-1,many,-,TRBV7-2,CASSFGDSPYNEQFF,TGTGCCAGCAGCTTCGGTGACAGTCCATACAATGAGCAGTTCTTC
TRBJ2-5,many,-,TRBV4-3,CASSQVKGRPSETQYF,TGCGCCAGCAGCCAAGTGAAAGGGCGTCCTTCGGAGACCCAGTACTTC
TRBJ2-3,-,TRBD1,TRBV12-3/TRBV12-4,CASSWDRGRWADTQYF,TGTGCCAGCAGTTGGGACAGGGGGCGGTGGGCAGATACGCAGTATTTT
TRBJ1-3,many,-,TRBV5-1,CASSLDGSGNTIYF,TGCGCCAGCAGCTTGGATGGCTCTGGAAACACCATATATTTT
TRBJ1-2,-,-,TRBV9,CASGEDDVTNYGYTF,TGTGCCAGCGGTGAGGACGACGTTACTAACTATGGCTACACCTTC
TRBJ2-7,many,TRBD1,TRBV6-2/TRBV6-3,CASTIITGQPLYF,TGTGCCAGCACCATAATTACGGGACAGCCTCTGTACTTC
TRBJ1-2,few,-,TRBV28,CASSSGGHRLGGYTF,TGTGCCAGCAGTTCGGGGGGACACCGGCTGGGCGGCTACACCTTC
TRBJ2-7,many,-,TRBV12-2,CASRLEDRALLYYEQYF,TGTGCAAGTCGCCTAGAGGACAGGGCCCTCCTCTACTACGAGCAGTACTTC
TRBJ2-3,many,-,TRBV18,CASSPGYPDTQYF,TGTGCCAGCTCACCAGGTTATCCAGATACGCAGTATTTT
TRBJ2-3,-,TRBD1,TRBV5-1,CASSLDRGLDTQYF,TGCGCCAGCAGCTTGGACAGGGGATTAGATACGCAGTATTTT
TRBJ2-2,-,TRBD2,TRBV11-3,CASSLCGGGYTGELFF,TGTGCCAGCAGCCTCTGTGGGGGAGGGTACACCGGGGAGCTGTTTTTT
TRBJ1-4,few,-,TRBV28,CATLSRDGQIPTNEKLFF,TGTGCCACCTTAAGCCGGGACGGACAAATTCCAACTAATGAAAAACTGTTTTTT
TRBJ2-5,-,TRBD1,TRBV20-1,CSARFQGAGETQYF,TGCAGTGCTAGATTCCAGGGGGCAGGAGAGACCCAGTACTTC
TRBJ1-2,-,TRBD1,TRBV6-6,CASSLTSGGDSYGYTF,TGTGCCAGCAGTTTAACATCAGGGGGAGATTCCTATGGCTACACCTTC
TRBJ2-6,few,TRBD2,TRBV5-4,CASTPGGAGANVLTF,TGTGCCAGCACCCCGGGAGGGGCTGGGGCCAACGTCCTGACTTTC
TRBJ2-7,many,-,TRBV29-1,CSVVALYEQYF,TGCAGCGTTGTTGCCCTTTACGAGCAGTACTTC
TRBJ2-2,few,TRBD2,TRBV5-1,CACRGTTNTGELFF,TGCGCCTGCCGCGGGACTACGAACACCGGGGAGCTGTTTTTT
TRBJ2-1,-,TRBD2,TRBV6-6,CASSPPAGLAGPYNEQFF,TGTGCCAGCAGCCCCCCGGCAGGTCTAGCGGGCCCCTACAATGAGCAGTTCTTC
TRBJ1-1,many,-,TRBV7-3,CASSRTGTEAFF,TGTGCCAGCAGCCGTACAGGCACTGAAGCTTTCTTT
TRBJ2-1,-,-,TRBV7-9,CASSLGPEFEQFF,TGTGCCAGCAGCTTAGGCCCCGAGTTTGAGCAGTTCTTC
TRBJ1-2,many,-,TRBV18,CASSPLREFYGYTF,TGTGCCAGCTCACCACTCCGAGAGTTCTATGGCTACACCTTC
TRBJ1-2,many,TRBD1,TRBV29-1,CSAGGTINYGYTF,TGCAGCGCAGGGGGGACGATTAACTATGGCTACACCTTC
TRBJ1-1,-,-,TRBV27,CASSLSMQGSAFF,TGTGCCAGCAGTTTATCGATGCAGGGCTCAGCTTTCTTT
TRBJ1-6,many,-,TRBV5-1,CASSLDPAATNSPLHF,TGCGCCAGCAGCTTGGACCCGGCAGCAACAAATTCACCCCTCCACTTT
TRBJ2-7,-,TRBD1,TRBV19,CASSGQGLFEQYF,TGTGCCAGTAGTGGACAGGGGCTTTTCGAGCAGTACTTC
TRBJ1-6,-,-,TRBV6-1,CASREPSYNSPLHF,TGTGCCAGCAGGGAACCCTCCTATAATTCACCCCTCCACTTT
TRBJ2-2,many,-,TRBV7-6,CASSLTGDTGELFF,TGTGCCAGCAGCTTAACGGGTGACACCGGGGAGCTGTTTTTT
TRBJ1-5,many,-,TRBV7-8,CASSPVYSNQPQHF,TGTGCCAGCAGCCCTGTTTATAGCAATCAGCCCCAGCATTTT
TRBJ2-5,medium-sized,-,TRBV29-1,CSVEDPLGQETQYF,TGCAGCGTTGAAGATCCACTAGGACAAGAGACCCAGTACTTC
TRBJ2-6,many,-,TRBV7-6,CASSLERANVLTF,TGTGCCAGCAGCTTAGAACGGGCCAACGTCCTGACTTTC
TRBJ1-3,many,-,TRBV18,CASSPPTGSGNTIYF,TGTGCCAGCTCACCACCCACAGGCTCTGGAAACACCATATATTTT